These T cell receptor beta chains were read from a single sample in a study of shared clonotypes between healthy human individuals. Produced via immunoSEQ multiplex PCR; TCRdb's table is partial and in-frame only. The data contain about 2,500,000 clones, around nine tenths of them singletons. Input material: naive CD4+ T cells sorted from blood. These receptors were obtained from a man aged 18 to 35 in good health. CDR3s include the opening cysteine and the closing phenylalanine or tryptophan. The D gene is left open where the match is weak. Size tells how often a clone was seen (once, few, many) or the class of an expanded clone, and some rows leave it out.

v_gene,j_gene,len,abundance,d_gene,CDR3aa,CDR3nt
TRBV30,TRBJ2-2,13,-,-,CARVGPSTGELFF,TGTGCCCGGGTAGGACCCTCGACCGGGGAGCTGTTTTTT
TRBV2,TRBJ1-1,12,-,-,CASRGRVTEAFF,TGTGCCAGCAGGGGTCGAGTCACTGAAGCTTTCTTT
TRBV5-1,TRBJ1-1,13,-,-,CASSAQENTEAFF,TGCGCCAGCAGCGCACAAGAGAACACTGAAGCTTTCTTT
TRBV6-1,TRBJ2-7,17,-,-,CASSEVGFSSMPYEQYF,TGTGCCAGCAGTGAAGTAGGGTTTTCGTCGATGCCCTACGAGCAGTACTTC
TRBV19,TRBJ2-3,14,-,-,CASSIYGRTDTQYF,TGTGCCAGTAGTATTTACGGCCGCACAGATACGCAGTATTTT
TRBV5-1,TRBJ1-5,14,few,-,CASSPGQNNQPQHF,TGCGCCAGCAGTCCTGGACAGAACAATCAGCCCCAGCATTTT
TRBV19,TRBJ1-5,13,-,TRBD1,CASGRDRDQPQHF,TGTGCCAGTGGCCGGGACAGGGATCAGCCCCAGCATTTT
TRBV11-2,TRBJ2-3,14,once,-,CASSLFQRGDTQYF,TGTGCCAGCAGCTTATTTCAGCGTGGGGATACGCAGTATTTT
TRBV7-9,TRBJ2-4,15,-,TRBD1,CASSLAKGQQGIQYF,TGTGCCAGCAGCTTAGCCAAGGGACAGCAGGGGATTCAGTACTTC
TRBV5-1,TRBJ2-7,13,-,-,CASSLIPDYEQYF,TGCGCCAGCAGCTTGATACCGGACTACGAGCAGTACTTC
TRBV6-1,TRBJ2-1,18,once,-,CASSASGSRLSSYNEQFF,TGTGCCAGCAGTGCCTCGGGGAGCAGATTGAGCTCCTACAATGAGCAGTTCTTC
TRBV4-3,TRBJ1-4,16,-,-,CASSRSTGATNEKLFF,TGCGCCAGCAGCCGAAGCACAGGAGCAACTAATGAAAAACTGTTTTTT
TRBV18,TRBJ1-3,15,-,-,CASSPPVTGWNTIYF,TGTGCCAGCTCACCACCCGTAACGGGGTGGAACACCATATATTTT
TRBV7-8,TRBJ2-7,15,-,TRBD2,CASSGSGTRNYEQYF,TGTGCCAGCAGCGGATCCGGGACTAGAAACTACGAGCAGTACTTC
TRBV5-1,TRBJ2-6,14,-,-,CASSRDPGANVLTF,TGCGCCAGCAGCCGGGATCCTGGGGCCAACGTCCTGACTTTC
TRBV5-1,TRBJ1-2,13,-,-,CASRRDGSYGYTF,TGCGCCAGCAGACGGGACGGATCCTATGGCTACACCTTC
TRBV4-1,TRBJ2-7,14,-,TRBD1,CASSQADRGSEQYF,TGCGCCAGCAGCCAAGCAGACAGGGGGTCCGAGCAGTACTTC
TRBV25-1,TRBJ1-2,12,-,-,CASSDLLWGYTF,TGTGCCAGCAGTGACCTATTGTGGGGCTACACCTTC
TRBV5-1,TRBJ2-2,16,-,-,CASSRAGGTNTGELFF,TGCGCCAGCAGCCGGGCCGGAGGTACTAACACCGGGGAGCTGTTTTTT
TRBV11-2,TRBJ1-2,16,-,-,CASSFGGRKDAYGYTF,TGTGCCAGCAGCTTTGGGGGTCGGAAGGATGCCTATGGCTACACCTTC
TRBV7-2,TRBJ2-7,12,-,-,CASSSLLASQYF,TGTGCCAGCAGCTCCCTATTAGCATCGCAGTACTTC
TRBV19,TRBJ1-4,14,-,-,CASSPDSNNEKLFF,TGTGCCAGTAGCCCGGACAGTAATAATGAAAAACTGTTTTTT
TRBV7-2,TRBJ2-5,16,-,-,CASSLGFATESETQYF,TGTGCCAGCAGCTTGGGTTTTGCCACTGAATCCGAGACCCAGTACTTC